The clone carrying this T cell receptor (beta chain) appeared once. Some clones are missing from TCRdb's copy, which holds only in-frame ones; the method was immunoSEQ multiplex PCR. The data contain 20,000 or so clones, roughly 90% of them singletons. The sample originates from a study of T cell changes during pregnancy in multiple sclerosis. Looked up from germline, CDR1 is LNHDA and CDR2 is SQIVND (reference sequence). This CDR3 is built from 13 residues. V lost 7 bases and J 7 bases, leaving 14 bases between the germline ends. The clonotype originates from a female donor in good health, enrolled as a control in a pregnancy study. V usage is TRBV19 and J usage is TRBJ1-5; D is unresolved. The source was CD8+ T cells from peripheral blood mononuclear cells, collected in the third trimester of pregnancy. The CDR3 DNA follows: TGTGCCAGTACTATTTACGAAAGCCAGCCCCAGCATTTT. It translates to CASTIYESQPQHF.